One sample yielded the 11 T cell receptor beta chains listed below, sequenced in a study of vaccination and CD4 T cells after COVID-19. No cognate antigen is known for these TCRs. The treatment is: roughly 10-day PBMC culture with coronavirus spike peptide pools or control peptides (ViraFEST assay). Oncomine TCR Beta short-read sequencing was applied to DNA from cultured CD4+ T cells. TCRdb fed the PCR reads into MiXCR, producing one record per CDR3 protein. The sample lists about 10,000 distinct CDR3 sequences, 55% to 60% occurring once. Sequencing was carried out using CD4+ T cells from blood, cultured in vitro. The source is a human donor who had recovered from COVID-19.

The chain uses TRBV19 and TRBJ1-5, with a weak D call TRBD1 (6 bases). This CDR3 is 14 amino acids long. Germline CDR1 and CDR2: LNHDA and SQIVND (reference sequence). V lost 6 bases, J lost 4 bases, and 13 bases lay in between. DNA for the CDR3: TGTGCCAGTAGAACAGGGTCTTTAAATCAGCCCCAGCATTTT. Protein: CASRTGSLNQPQHF.

The genes are TRBV30 and TRBJ1-2, with D perhaps TRBD1 (5 bases). This CDR3 has 14 residues. The V end was cut by 3 bases, the J end by 7 bases, with 18 bases between. The germline gives CDR1 GTSNPN, CDR2 SVGIG (reference sequence). The CDR3 DNA reads as TGTGCCTGGAGGGGGACCGCCGAAAGGGTTGGCTACACCTTC. Translation gives CAWRGTAERVGYTF. The full variable domain, rest sourced from reference TRBV30 and TRBJ1-2, is SQTIHQWPATLVQPVGSPLSLECTVEGTSNPNLYWYRQAAGRGLQLLFYSVGIGQISSEVPQNLSASRPQDRQFILSSKKLLLSDSGFYLCAWRGTAERVGYTFGSGTRLTVV.

V is TRBV20-1 and J is TRBJ2-7, with 12 bases that match TRBD2. The CDR3 covers 15 residues. The V gene end was trimmed by 2 bases and the J gene end by 3 bases; junction bases not matched to a gene: 5. The germline CDR1 and CDR2 sequences are DFQATT and SNEGSKA (reference sequence). The CDR3 bases are TGCAGTGCTAGAAGGACTAGCGGGATCCTCTACGAGCAGTACTTC. Amino acid sequence: CSARRTSGILYEQYF.

This chain links TRBV7-6 with TRBJ2-5, with 8 nucleotides matching TRBD1. Germline V CDR1 and CDR2: SGHVS, FNYEAQ. Trimming cost V 5 bases and J 1 base; bases outside gene matches: 6. The CDR3 totals 15 residues. The CDR3 here is CASSPWTGSQETQYF. In DNA form, the CDR3 reads TGTGCCAGCAGCCCCTGGACAGGGTCCCAAGAGACCCAGTACTTC.

This clonotype has just a few counts. The V gene is TRBV5-4, the J gene TRBJ1-2; 9 bases are shared with TRBD1. CDR1 SGHNT and CDR2 YYREEE come from the germline V gene (reference sequence). This CDR3 spans 13 amino acids. The J segment lost 6 bases and the V segment lost 4 bases, leaving 4 bases of the junction unmatched. The CDR3 region is CASSPRTGDGYTF. The CDR3 nucleotides read TGTGCCAGCAGCCCGCGGACAGGGGATGGCTACACCTTC. The whole variable domain, filled in from reference TRBV5-4 and TRBJ1-2, reads ETGVTQSPTHLIKTRGQQVTLRCSSQSGHNTVSWYQQALGQGPQFIFQYYREEENGRGNFPPRFSGLQFPNYSSELNVNALELDDSALYLCASSPRTGDGYTFGSGTRLTVV.

V and J are TRBV18 and TRBJ1-1; D might be TRBD1 (6 bases). The germline V gene has CDR1 KGHSH and CDR2 LQKENI. This CDR3 has 14 residues. Trimming removed 3 bases from V and 1 base from J, with 9 bases in between. DNA of the CDR3: TGTGCCAGCTCACCCCAGACAGGGAACACTGAAGCTTTCTTT. This gives the protein CASSPQTGNTEAFF. The full variable domain, completed using reference TRBV18 and TRBJ1-1, is NAGVMQNPRHLVRRRGQEARLRCSPMKGHSHVYWYRQLPEEGLKFMVYLQKENIIDESGMPKERFSAEFPKEGPSILRIQQVVRGDSAAYFCASSPQTGNTEAFFGQGTRLTVV.

This clonotype was detected a few times. The CDR3 region is CAIKGTGDDGYTF. The DNA for the CDR3 is TGTGCCATCAAGGGAACCGGAGATGATGGCTACACCTTC. V gene TRBV10-3 combines with J gene TRBJ1-2; no reliable D call. The CDR3 spans 13 residues. Germline CDR1 is ENHRY and CDR2 is SYGVKD. Trimming took off 7 bases at V and 6 bases at J, with 15 bases between the two ends.

V usage is TRBV12-3 or TRBV12-4 and J usage is TRBJ1-1; unclear D gene. This CDR3 comprises 14 residues. The ends were cut back, 6 bases at V and 2 bases at J, with 13 bases in the middle. The CDR3: CASRLGLPNTEAFF. CDR3 coding DNA: TGTGCCAGCAGGTTGGGTCTACCTAACACTGAAGCTTTCTTT.

This clonotype was seen a handful of times. V is TRBV6-5 and J is TRBJ1-6, with a weak D call TRBD1 (5 bases). CDR3 length: 14 amino acids. Trimming cost V 2 bases and J 10 bases, with 12 bases left between them. The germline CDR1 and CDR2 sequences are MNHEY and SVGAGI. CDR3 bases: TGTGCCAGCAGTTACAGTCCCGGGGCGTCACCCCTCCACTTT. It specifies CASSYSPGASPLHF.

This chain connects TRBV7-8 to TRBJ2-1; TRBD2 is a possible D gene (5 bases). This CDR3 region has 17 residues. V lost 5 bases to trimming and J lost 1 base, with 18 bases between them. Germline lookup yields CDR1 SGHVS and CDR2 FQNEAQ. The DNA for the CDR3 is TGTGCCAGCAGCCCCTCCCGCCGGGGATGGTCCTACAATGAGCAGTTCTTC. Amino acid sequence: CASSPSRRGWSYNEQFF. Using reference TRBV7-8 and TRBJ2-1 for the parts outside the CDR3, the full variable domain is GAGVSQSPRYKVAKRGQDVALRCDPISGHVSLFWYQQALGQGPEFLTYFQNEAQLDKSGLPSDRFFAERPEGSVSTLKIQRTQQEDSAVYLCASSPSRRGWSYNEQFFGPGTRLTVL.

This clonotype was counted a single time. The chain employs TRBV6-4 and TRBJ1-4; the D is unclear. This CDR3 has 13 residues. Looked up from germline, CDR1 is MRHNA and CDR2 is SNTAGT. The ends were cut back, 7 bases at V and 0 bases at J, with 6 bases in the middle. Here the CDR3 reads CASIETTNEKLFF. DNA for the CDR3: TGTGCCAGCATCGAGACAACTAATGAAAAACTGTTTTTT.